The rows below give T cell receptor beta chains drawn from one sample of a study of identical twins. Using its own MiXCR run on the 5' RACE reads, TCRdb lists one record per CDR3 protein. The sample consists of a few hundred thousand distinct CDR3 sequences, 7% to 9.5% of them appearing once. The sequenced material came from naive T cells sorted from blood. All receptors derive from a woman between 50 and 59 years old in good health. Both conserved end residues are part of each CDR3. The D gene is left open where the match is weak. The listing skips clone size in some rows; elsewhere it reads once, few, many or a size class.

abundance	v_gene	j_gene	d_gene	CDR3nt	CDR3aa
.	TRBV10-3	TRBJ1-6	.	TGTGCCATCCGCGGCGGGATAGGTTCACCCCTCCACTTT	CAIRGGIGSPLHF
.	TRBV12-3/TRBV12-4	TRBJ2-1	TRBD2	TGTGCCAGCAGTTTTTTAGGACTAGAGGAGTCTGGCTCCTACAATGAGCAGTTCTTC	CASSFLGLEESGSYNEQFF
.	TRBV2	TRBJ2-1	.	TGTGCCAGCAGTGAAGGGACCATCTCCTACAATGAGCAGTTCTTC	CASSEGTISYNEQFF
few	TRBV9	TRBJ2-1	.	TGTGCCAGCAACTCCGACCCCCAAATCTACAATGAGCAGTTCTTC	CASNSDPQIYNEQFF
few	TRBV20-1	TRBJ2-1	TRBD2	TGCAGTGCTCCGAAACTAGCGGGAGGACACAATGAGCAGTTCTTC	CSAPKLAGGHNEQFF
many	TRBV5-5	TRBJ2-7	TRBD1	TGTGCCAGCAGCTTTGGACAGGGCGACTACGAGCAGTACTTC	CASSFGQGDYEQYF
.	TRBV19	TRBJ1-5	.	TGTGCCAGTAGTAACGCTTTCTATAGCAATCAGCCCCAGCATTTT	CASSNAFYSNQPQHF
many	TRBV20-1	TRBJ2-1	.	TGCAGTGCTAGAGGACGCCGGGACACGAATGAGCAGTTCTTC	CSARGRRDTNEQFF
.	TRBV29-1	TRBJ2-5	.	TGCAGCGTTGTGGGTTTCCGGGGAGAGACCCAGTACTTC	CSVVGFRGETQYF
.	TRBV18	TRBJ1-1	.	TGTGCCAGCTCACCAAACGGGCAGGGCGAGCAAGCTTTCTTT	CASSPNGQGEQAFF
few	TRBV10-2	TRBJ1-6	.	TGCGCCAGCAGTGACGGGTCGGGATCACCCCTCCACTTT	CASSDGSGSPLHF
many	TRBV20-1	TRBJ2-1	.	TGCAGTGCCGAGGTGAGGGAAAATGAGCAGTTCTTC	CSAEVRENEQFF
few	TRBV29-1	TRBJ2-3	.	TGCAGCGTATGGCGGGGAGGCCGGGATACGCAGTATTTT	CSVWRGGRDTQYF
many	TRBV14	TRBJ2-2	.	TGTGCCAGCAGCCAATGGGGGCCTAACACCGGGGAGCTGTTTTTT	CASSQWGPNTGELFF
.	TRBV20-1	TRBJ2-4	TRBD2	TGCAGTGCTTGGCGGGAGCGGGGAAACATTCAGTACTTC	CSAWRERGNIQYF
.	TRBV14	TRBJ2-3	.	TGTGCCAGCAGCCCAGGGGCTAGCAGGCGCACAGATACGCAGTATTTT	CASSPGASRRTDTQYF
.	TRBV4-1	TRBJ2-3	TRBD2	TGCGCCAGCAGCCAAGAGACTAGCGGGAGGACGGGCACAGATACGCAGTATTTT	CASSQETSGRTGTDTQYF
.	TRBV4-1	TRBJ1-5	.	TGCGCCAGCAGCCAAGATTTAGCTCGTCGGAATCAGCCCCAGCATTTT	CASSQDLARRNQPQHF
few	TRBV12-3/TRBV12-4	TRBJ1-5	.	TGTGCCAGCGGCTTATTGGGTGCTCAGCCCCAGCATTTT	CASGLLGAQPQHF
few	TRBV19	TRBJ2-2	TRBD2	TGTGCCAGTTCTTCCTTAGCGGGAAGATCCACCGGGGAGCTGTTTTTT	CASSSLAGRSTGELFF
many	TRBV9	TRBJ2-1	.	TGTGCCAGCAGCGTAGTGCAGGGATCCTACAATGAGCAGTTCTTC	CASSVVQGSYNEQFF
many	TRBV5-1	TRBJ2-7	TRBD2	TGTGCCAGCAGCCCAGGACTAGCGGGCGCCTACGAGCAGTACTTC	CASSPGLAGAYEQYF
.	TRBV20-1	TRBJ2-2	.	TGCAGTGCTAGGGCGGACACCGGGGAGCTGTTTTTT	CSARADTGELFF
.	TRBV9	TRBJ2-1	TRBD2	TGTGCCAGCAGCGATTCGGGGGGTTCGGGACTAAATGAGCAGTTCTTC	CASSDSGGSGLNEQFF
many	TRBV12-3/TRBV12-4	TRBJ2-7	.	TGTGCCAGCAGTTTAGGGGGTAGCCTGAAGTGGGAGCAGTACTTC	CASSLGGSLKWEQYF
few	TRBV11-3	TRBJ2-1	.	TGTGCCAGCAGCTTAGGGGGGGGGCAGGAACCCTTCAATGAGCAGTTCTTC	CASSLGGGQEPFNEQFF
few	TRBV5-1	TRBJ2-1	TRBD2	TGCGCCAGCAGCCGACTAGCGGGAGGTCCGGATGAGCAGTTCTTC	CASSRLAGGPDEQFF
many	TRBV12-3/TRBV12-4	TRBJ2-2	.	TGTGCCAGCAAGCCTACGGGGCATAGCGGCACCGGGGAGCTGTTTTTT	CASKPTGHSGTGELFF
few	TRBV7-7	TRBJ2-1	.	TGTGCCAGCAGCTTAGCTCTTGGACAGCCGCACAATGAGCAGTTCTTC	CASSLALGQPHNEQFF
.	TRBV20-1	TRBJ1-2	.	TGCAGTGCTAGACAGGGCCCCTATGGCTACACCTTC	CSARQGPYGYTF
many	TRBV4-2	TRBJ2-1	TRBD1	TGTGCCAGCAGCCAAGCCAGGGGGTATGAGCAGTTCTTC	CASSQARGYEQFF
once	TRBV7-9	TRBJ2-5	.	TGTGCCAGCTATGACTACATACAAGAGACCCAGTACTTC	CASYDYIQETQYF
few	TRBV12-3/TRBV12-4	TRBJ1-5	.	TGTGCCAGCAGTCGGCGACAGAAAGGTAGCAATCAGCCCCAGCATTTT	CASSRRQKGSNQPQHF
many	TRBV20-1	TRBJ2-3	TRBD2	TGCAGTGCTAGAGATACAAGCGGGAGGCGAGGGCCAGATACGCAGTATTTT	CSARDTSGRRGPDTQYF
.	TRBV7-8	TRBJ2-1	TRBD2	TGTGCCTGCAGCTTAAAGGCGGGAGGCTCCTACAATGAGCAGTTCTTC	CACSLKAGGSYNEQFF
.	TRBV6-2/TRBV6-3	TRBJ2-7	.	TGTGCCAGCAGCTTAACGGAACCTGGGACCTACGAGCAGTACTTC	CASSLTEPGTYEQYF
many	TRBV12-3/TRBV12-4	TRBJ2-1	TRBD2	TGTGCCAGCACCGGCCGGCTAGCGGGAGACTATGAGCAGTTCTTC	CASTGRLAGDYEQFF
.	TRBV7-6	TRBJ2-1	.	TGTGCCAGCAGCTTAGAATTAGGACGGCTATCAAATGAGCAGTTCTTC	CASSLELGRLSNEQFF
few	TRBV5-1	TRBJ2-2	.	TGCGCCAGCAGCTTGTTGGGGGCGAACACCGGGGAGCTGTTTTTT	CASSLLGANTGELFF
few	TRBV5-6	TRBJ2-1	.	TGTGCCAGCAGCTTGGGGTTACTTGAAACGAGCTCCTACAATGAGCAGTTCTTC	CASSLGLLETSSYNEQFF
few	TRBV6-2/TRBV6-3	TRBJ2-2	TRBD2	TGTGCCAGCAATCGGGTTAGCGGGACCCCCGGGGAGCTGTTTTTT	CASNRVSGTPGELFF
.	TRBV5-1	TRBJ1-2	.	TGCGCCAGCGGCCAGGGGCAGGGGTCTGGCTACACCTTC	CASGQGQGSGYTF
many	TRBV29-1	TRBJ2-1	.	TGCAGCGTTAGAGCGGATTATAACTACAATGAGCAGTTCTTC	CSVRADYNYNEQFF
.	TRBV7-6	TRBJ2-1	.	TGTGCCAGCAGCTTATGGAGGCACCGGAAGAATGAGCAGTTCTTC	CASSLWRHRKNEQFF
few	TRBV12-3/TRBV12-4	TRBJ1-5	.	TGTGCCAGCAGTTTATCCAACAGTCATAGCAATCAGCCCCAGCATTTT	CASSLSNSHSNQPQHF
.	TRBV20-1	TRBJ2-7	TRBD1	TGCAGTGCTAGAGTTGGACAGGATAAGCAGTACTTC	CSARVGQDKQYF